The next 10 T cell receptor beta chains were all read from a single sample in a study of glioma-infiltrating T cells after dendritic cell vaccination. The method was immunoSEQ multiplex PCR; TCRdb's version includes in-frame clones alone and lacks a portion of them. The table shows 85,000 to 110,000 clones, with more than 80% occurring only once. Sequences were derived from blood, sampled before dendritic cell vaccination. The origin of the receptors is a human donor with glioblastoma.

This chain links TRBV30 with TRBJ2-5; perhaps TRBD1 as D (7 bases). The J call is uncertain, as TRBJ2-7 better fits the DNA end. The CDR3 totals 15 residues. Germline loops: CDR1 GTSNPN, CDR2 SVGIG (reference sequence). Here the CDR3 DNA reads TGTGCCTGGAGTGTAGGTTTGACAGGGAGGCACGAGCAGTACTTC. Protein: CAWSVGLTGRHEQYF.

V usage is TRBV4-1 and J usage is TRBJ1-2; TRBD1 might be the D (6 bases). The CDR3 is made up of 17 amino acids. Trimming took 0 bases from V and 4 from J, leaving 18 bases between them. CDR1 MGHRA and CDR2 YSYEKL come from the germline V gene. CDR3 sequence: CASSQESTGQIRYGYTF. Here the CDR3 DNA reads TGCGCCAGCAGCCAAGAATCCACCGGACAGATCCGCTATGGCTACACCTTC.

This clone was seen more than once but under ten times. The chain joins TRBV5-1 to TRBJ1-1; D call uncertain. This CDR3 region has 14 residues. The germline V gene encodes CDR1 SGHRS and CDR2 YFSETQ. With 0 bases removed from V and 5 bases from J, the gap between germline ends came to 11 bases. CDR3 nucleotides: TGCGCCAGCAGCTTGGAGCCGGAGAGGACTGAAGCTTTCTTT. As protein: CASSLEPERTEAFF.

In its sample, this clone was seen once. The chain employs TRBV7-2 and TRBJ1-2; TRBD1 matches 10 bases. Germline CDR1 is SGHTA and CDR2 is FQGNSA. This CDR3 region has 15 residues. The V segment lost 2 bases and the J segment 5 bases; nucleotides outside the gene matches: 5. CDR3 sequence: CASSLLTGGGYGYTF. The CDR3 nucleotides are TGTGCCAGCAGCTTATTGACAGGGGGCGGGTATGGCTACACCTTC.

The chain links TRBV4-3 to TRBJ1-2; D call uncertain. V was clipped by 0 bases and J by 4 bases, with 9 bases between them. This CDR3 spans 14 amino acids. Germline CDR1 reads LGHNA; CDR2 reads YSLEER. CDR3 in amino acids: CASSQDPSGYGYTF. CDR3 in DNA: TGCGCCAGCAGCCAAGATCCCAGTGGCTATGGCTACACCTTC.

In DNA form, the CDR3 reads TGCGCCAGTCTTGGGGGTGACAGGGGCGGGCAGCCCCAGCATTTT. Its translation is CASLGGDRGGQPQHF. This rearrangement joins TRBV5-1 to TRBJ1-5; 8 bases are a match to TRBD1. The CDR3 runs 15 residues. The J segment lost 7 bases and the V segment lost 8 bases, leaving 14 bases of the junction unmatched. CDR1 and CDR2 (germline): SGHRS, YFSETQ.

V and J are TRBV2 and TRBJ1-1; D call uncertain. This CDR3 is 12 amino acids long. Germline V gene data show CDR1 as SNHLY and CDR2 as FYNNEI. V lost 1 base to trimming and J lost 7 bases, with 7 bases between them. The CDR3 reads CASSEDRVEAFF. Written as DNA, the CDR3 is TGTGCCAGCAGTGAAGACAGAGTTGAAGCTTTCTTT.

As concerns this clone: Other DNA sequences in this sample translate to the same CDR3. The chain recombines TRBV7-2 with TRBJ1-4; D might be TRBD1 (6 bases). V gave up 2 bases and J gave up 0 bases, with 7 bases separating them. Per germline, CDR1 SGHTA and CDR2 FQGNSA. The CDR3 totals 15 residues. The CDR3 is CASSLSGATNEKLFF. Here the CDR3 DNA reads TGTGCCAGCAGCTTATCAGGGGCAACTAATGAAAAACTGTTTTTT.

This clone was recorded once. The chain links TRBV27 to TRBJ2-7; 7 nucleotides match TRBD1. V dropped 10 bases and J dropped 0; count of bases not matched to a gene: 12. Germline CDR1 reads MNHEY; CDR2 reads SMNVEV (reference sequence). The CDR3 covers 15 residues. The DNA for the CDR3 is TGTGCCACCCGACCGGGACAGCTTAACTCCTACGAGCAGTACTTC. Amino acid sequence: CATRPGQLNSYEQYF.

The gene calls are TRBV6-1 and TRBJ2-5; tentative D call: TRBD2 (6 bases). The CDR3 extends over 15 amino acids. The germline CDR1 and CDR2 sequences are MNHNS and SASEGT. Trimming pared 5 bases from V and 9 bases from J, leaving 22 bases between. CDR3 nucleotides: TGTGCCAGCAGTCGGGGACTTTCTACGCTTGAGGCCCAGTACTTC. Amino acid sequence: CASSRGLSTLEAQYF.